The source of this T cell receptor (beta chain) is a study of cytomegalovirus exposure and HLA in healthy donors. Study-wide context: In a later analysis, the approximately 110 validation repertoires were reported to have used the same platform as the 600 to 700 first-cohort repertoires. Study-wide points: Associated with cytomegalovirus, according to the listing, were approximately 160 TCR beta chains. As confirmed in vitro, a few CMV-associated chains were specific for CMV antigens.

CDR3 length equals 15 residues. The ends were cut back, 1 base at V and 5 bases at J, with 14 bases in the middle. CDR1 is MGHRA and CDR2 is YSYEKL in the germline V gene. Repertoires were generated with immunoSEQ multiplex PCR, while TCRdb's copy carries only in-frame clones and drops some. The top ten hold about an eighth of the sample, which has 200,000 to 250,000 clones, over 80% seen once. To note about this clone: The antigen is undetermined.

This clonotype was obtained from a woman in her 30s in good health and CMV-seropositive. Input material: PBMCs. The chain links TRBV4-1 to TRBJ1-2; tentative D call: TRBD1 (5 bases). The CDR3 loop is CASSQVGGSDYGYTF. The CDR3 DNA reads as TGCGCCAGCAGCCAAGTTGGGGGATCAGATTATGGCTACACCTTC.